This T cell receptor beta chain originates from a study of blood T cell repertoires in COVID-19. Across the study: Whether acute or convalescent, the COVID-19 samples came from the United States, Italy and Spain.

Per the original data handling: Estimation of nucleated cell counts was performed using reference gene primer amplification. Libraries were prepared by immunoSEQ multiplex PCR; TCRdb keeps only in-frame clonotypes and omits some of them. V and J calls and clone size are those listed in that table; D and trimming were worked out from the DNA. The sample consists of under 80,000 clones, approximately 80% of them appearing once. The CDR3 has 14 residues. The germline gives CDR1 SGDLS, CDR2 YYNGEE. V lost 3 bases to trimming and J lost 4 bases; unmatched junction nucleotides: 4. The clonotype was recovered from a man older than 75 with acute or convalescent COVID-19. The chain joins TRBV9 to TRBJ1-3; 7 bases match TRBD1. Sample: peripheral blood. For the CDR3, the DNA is TGTGCCAGCAGCGCAGGGGGATTAGGAAACACCATATATTTT. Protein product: CASSAGGLGNTIYF.